This record looks at one T cell receptor beta chain sequence and its context. The table came from immunoSEQ multiplex PCR; TCRdb's copy has only in-frame clones and leaves some out. The table has fewer than 300,000 clones, approximately 90% seen once; the top ten hold around 2.2%. The sample originates from a study of blood T cell repertoires in COVID-19. The overall study: Collection of acute and convalescent COVID-19 samples took place in the United States, Italy and Spain. Sample material is recorded as cDNA or gDNA derived from T cells, B-cell-depleted T cells, or PBMCs.

Patients of the Seattle cohort, enrolled during active infection, were followed longitudinally. Germline CDR1 ENHRY, CDR2 SYGVKD. With V trimmed by 4 bases and J by 7 bases, 3 bases remained unmatched. This CDR3 is 14 amino acids long. The sequencing sample was made of peripheral blood. The chain links TRBV10-3 to TRBJ2-1; 11 bases match TRBD2. The receptor was isolated from a woman aged 25 to 45 with COVID-19, enrolled during active disease. The CDR3 spells CAISGTSGQNEQFF. DNA of the CDR3: TGTGCCATCAGTGGGACTAGCGGGCAAAATGAGCAGTTCTTC.